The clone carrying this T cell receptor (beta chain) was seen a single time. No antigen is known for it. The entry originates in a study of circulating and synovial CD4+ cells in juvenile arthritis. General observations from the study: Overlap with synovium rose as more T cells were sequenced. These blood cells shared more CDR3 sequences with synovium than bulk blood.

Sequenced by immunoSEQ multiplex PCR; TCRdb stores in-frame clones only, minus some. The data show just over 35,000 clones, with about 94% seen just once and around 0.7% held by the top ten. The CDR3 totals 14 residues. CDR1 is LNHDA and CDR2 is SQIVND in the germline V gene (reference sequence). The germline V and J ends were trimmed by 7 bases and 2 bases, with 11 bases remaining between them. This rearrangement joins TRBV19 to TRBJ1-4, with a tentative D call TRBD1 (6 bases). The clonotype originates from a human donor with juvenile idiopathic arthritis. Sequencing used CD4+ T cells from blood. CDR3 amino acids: CASTHRETNEKLFF. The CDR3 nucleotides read TGTGCCAGTACTCACAGGGAGACTAATGAAAAACTGTTTTTT.